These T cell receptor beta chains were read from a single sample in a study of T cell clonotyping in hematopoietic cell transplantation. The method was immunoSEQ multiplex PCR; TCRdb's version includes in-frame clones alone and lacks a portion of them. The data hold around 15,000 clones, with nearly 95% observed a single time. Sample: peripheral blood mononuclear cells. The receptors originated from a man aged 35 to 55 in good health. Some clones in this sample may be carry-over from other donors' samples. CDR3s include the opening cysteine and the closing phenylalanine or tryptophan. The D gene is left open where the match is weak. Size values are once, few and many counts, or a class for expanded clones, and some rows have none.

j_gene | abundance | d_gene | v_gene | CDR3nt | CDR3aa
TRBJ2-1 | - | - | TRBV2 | TGTGCCAGCAGTGACCCAAGCATACCCTACAATGAGCAGTTCTTC | CASSDPSIPYNEQFF
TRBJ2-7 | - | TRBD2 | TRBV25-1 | TGTGCCAGCAGTGACGGGGGGACTTTAGACGACGAGCAGTACTTC | CASSDGGTLDDEQYF
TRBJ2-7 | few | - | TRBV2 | TGTGCCAGCAGTCGGGACGTTACCTACGAGCAGTACTTC | CASSRDVTYEQYF
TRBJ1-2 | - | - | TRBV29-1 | TGCAGCGTTGCTGGGCAGGCTCAGAGCTATGGCTACACCTTC | CSVAGQAQSYGYTF
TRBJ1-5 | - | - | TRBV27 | TGTGCCAGCAGTTTAGGGTCCCGGAGCAATCAGCCCCAGCATTTT | CASSLGSRSNQPQHF
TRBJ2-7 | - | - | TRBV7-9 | TGTGCCAGCAGCGACTACGAGCAGTACTTC | CASSDYEQYF
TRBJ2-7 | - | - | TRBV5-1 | TGCGCCAGCAGCTTGGTAGTATCCTACGAGCAGTACTTC | CASSLVVSYEQYF
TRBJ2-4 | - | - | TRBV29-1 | TGCAGCGTTGGCGGGCGCCGGGACATTCAGTACTTC | CSVGGRRDIQYF
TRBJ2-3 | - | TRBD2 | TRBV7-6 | TGTGCCAGCAGCTCGGCGGGGGGGACAGATACGCAGTATTTT | CASSSAGGTDTQYF
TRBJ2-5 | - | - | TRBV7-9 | TGTGCCAGCAGCTTTGGTTGGGGCCAAGAGACCCAGTACTTC | CASSFGWGQETQYF
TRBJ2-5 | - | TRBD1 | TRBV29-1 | TGCAGCGTCGAACAGGGGGCAGGACAAGAGACCCAGTACTTC | CSVEQGAGQETQYF
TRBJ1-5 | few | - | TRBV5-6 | TGTGCCAGCAGCTTGGGAGGGGGGGCCTTTAATCAGCCCCAGCATTTT | CASSLGGGAFNQPQHF
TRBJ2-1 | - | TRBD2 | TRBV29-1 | TGCAGCGCTGTAGCGGGAGGAAAGGTAGGGAATGAGCAGTTCTTC | CSAVAGGKVGNEQFF
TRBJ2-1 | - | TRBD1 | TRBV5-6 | TGTGCCAGCAGCTACCCCGGGACAGGTAAATTCGATGAGCAGTTCTTC | CASSYPGTGKFDEQFF
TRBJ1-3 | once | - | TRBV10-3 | TGTGCCATCAGTGAGTCAGCGTCTGGAAACACCATATATTTT | CAISESASGNTIYF